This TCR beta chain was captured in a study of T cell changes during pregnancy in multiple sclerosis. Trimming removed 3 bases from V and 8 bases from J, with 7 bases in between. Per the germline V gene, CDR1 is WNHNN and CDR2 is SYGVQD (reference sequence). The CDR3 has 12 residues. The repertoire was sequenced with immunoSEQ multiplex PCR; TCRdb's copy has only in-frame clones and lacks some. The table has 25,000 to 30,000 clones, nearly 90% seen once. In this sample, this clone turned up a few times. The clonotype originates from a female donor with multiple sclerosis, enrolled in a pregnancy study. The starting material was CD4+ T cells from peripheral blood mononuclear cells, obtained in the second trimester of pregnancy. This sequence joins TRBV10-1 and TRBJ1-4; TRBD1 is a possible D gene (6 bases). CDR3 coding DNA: TGCGCCAGCAGTGACCAGGGGGAAAAACTGTTTTTT. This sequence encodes CASSDQGEKLFF.